This TCR beta chain was sequenced during a study of T cells in Graves' hyperthyroidism and ophthalmopathy. Amplification of TCR beta CDR3 regions was performed using RNA transcripts as template. An initial round of RT-PCR targeting the TCR CDR3 relied on the HTBI primer set. TCRdb used MiXCR to reprocess the multiplex PCR reads, holding one entry per CDR3 protein. The sample records hundreds of thousands of distinct CDR3 sequences, roughly 14% being singletons. Uncontrolled infection, other autoimmune disease, pregnancy or lactation barred patients from enrollment. Trimming removed 7 bases from V and 5 bases from J, with 8 bases in between. Germline-derived CDR1 and CDR2 are SEHNR and FQNEAQ (reference sequence). The CDR3 has 11 residues. This clonotype turned up a few times.

J is TRBJ2-5 and V is TRBV7-9; D perhaps matches TRBD2 (5 bases). This TCR was sampled from a woman aged 40 to 50 with Graves' ophthalmopathy. The sequencing input was blood. The CDR3 loop is CASTSRETQYF. CDR3 coding DNA: TGTGCCAGCACTAGCCGGGAGACCCAGTACTTC.